Below, 30 T cell receptor beta chains from the same sample are listed, as sequenced in a study of shared clonotypes between healthy human individuals. Clones were sequenced by immunoSEQ multiplex PCR, and TCRdb holds only the in-frame ones, with some missing. The sample has 450,000 to 500,000 clones, about 72% seen once. Material for sequencing was PBMCs. Receptors were obtained from a woman aged 40 to 50 in good health. Some clones in this sample may be carry-over from other donors' samples.

Turning to this clone: Other DNA sequences of this sample code for an identical CDR3. The rearrangement links TRBV7-8 to TRBJ2-7; D might be TRBD2 (6 bases). Germline values: CDR1 SGHVS, CDR2 FQNEAQ. V lost 3 bases and J 2 bases, leaving 23 bases between the germline ends. The CDR3 is 18 amino acids. CDR3 bases: TGTGCCAGCAGCTTCGGTCGGGTTTCCGGGCGGGGCCCCTACGAGCAGTACTTC. It is translated as CASSFGRVSGRGPYEQYF.

This clone has more than one count but fewer than ten. A far larger clone is a single base away, which makes a read error likely. Other DNA variants within this sample encode the same CDR3. The chain is built from TRBV6-6 and TRBJ2-2; D possibly uses TRBD1 or TRBD2 (5 bases each). The CDR3 has 14 amino acids. The germline V gene encodes CDR1 MNHNY and CDR2 SVGAGI (reference sequence). This CDR3 is CASRSGTDTGELFF. In nucleotides, the CDR3 is TGTGCCAGCAGGTCAGGGACGGACACCGGAGAGCTGTTTTTT.

The chain uses TRBV5-1 and TRBJ2-3; tentative D call: TRBD2 (6 bases). CDR1 and CDR2 from the germline V gene are SGHRS and YFSETQ. The CDR3 is 14 residues long. V gave up 7 bases and J gave up 0 bases, with 12 bases separating them. CDR3: CASGTGSSTDTQYF. CDR3 coding DNA: TGCGCCAGCGGGACCGGGAGTAGCACAGATACGCAGTATTTT.

The chain couples TRBV30 to TRBJ1-2, with 9 bases matching TRBD1. The CDR3 is made up of 12 amino acids. Germline CDR1 and CDR2: GTSNPN and SVGIG (reference sequence). The ends lost 8 bases at V and 6 bases at J; junction bases unmatched: 7. The CDR3 nucleotides are TGTGCCCTTGGACAGGGGCGCCATGGCTACACCTTC. It specifies CALGQGRHGYTF.

The chain joins TRBV5-4 to TRBJ2-5; perhaps TRBD2 as D (6 bases). Germline values: CDR1 SGHNT, CDR2 YYREEE (reference sequence). V lost 2 bases to trimming and J lost 0 bases, with 14 bases between them. CDR3 size: 16 residues. CDR3 loop: CASSFGGISYQETQYF. In DNA, the CDR3 is TGTGCCAGCAGCTTTGGGGGGATTAGCTACCAAGAGACCCAGTACTTC.

This clone was seen a handful of times. The rearrangement uses TRBV18 and TRBJ2-7, with D possibly being TRBD1 (6 bases). V was trimmed by 2 bases and J by 4 bases, leaving 15 bases between them. This CDR3 region has 15 residues. Germline-derived CDR1 and CDR2 are KGHSH and LQKENI. The CDR3 loop reads CASSPGMDSIYEQYF. Here the CDR3 DNA reads TGTGCCAGCTCACCAGGTATGGACAGTATTTACGAGCAGTACTTC.

This chain connects TRBV6-1 to TRBJ1-2; 10 bases are shared with TRBD1. Germline V lookup: CDR1 MNHNS, CDR2 SASEGT. V shed 0 bases, J shed 5 bases, and the junction held 3 bases outside the gene matches. The CDR3 totals 15 residues. This chain's CDR3 is CASSEAGQGEYGYTF. The CDR3 DNA is TGTGCCAGCAGTGAAGCCGGACAGGGGGAGTATGGCTACACCTTC.

Comments on this clone: A much larger clonotype is one base distant, so this may be a read error. The chain links TRBV11-2 to TRBJ2-7, with TRBD2 matching 7 bases. This CDR3 contains 11 residues. The junction had 0 bases not matched to a gene; V was cut back by 5 bases and J by 5 bases. Germline V CDR1 and CDR2: SGHAT, FQNNGV. DNA for the CDR3: TGTGCCAGCAGCCGGGGGGACGAGCAGTACTTC. Its protein is CASSRGDEQYF.

This clone was observed at least ten times. Other DNA sequences in this sample translate to the same CDR3. The chain combines TRBV5-1 with TRBJ1-1, with a tentative D call TRBD1 (5 bases). There are 14 residues in the CDR3. Per germline, CDR1 SGHRS and CDR2 YFSETQ. Trimming left V 4 bases short and J 4 bases short, with 14 bases between. The CDR3 region is CASSLGGGATEAFF. CDR3 in DNA: TGCGCCAGCAGCCTCGGCGGGGGTGCCACTGAAGCTTTCTTT.

This clone was seen only once. The chain is built from TRBV5-4 and TRBJ1-2; D is possibly TRBD1 (5 bases). The CDR3 is made up of 16 amino acids. Germline assignment: CDR1 SGHNT and CDR2 YYREEE (reference sequence). V lost 1 base, J lost 0 bases, and 13 bases lay in between. The CDR3 loop reads CASSLRLGGANYGYTF. The DNA of the CDR3 is TGTGCCAGCAGCTTGCGGTTGGGGGGAGCTAACTATGGCTACACCTTC.

The chain links TRBV14 to TRBJ2-7; 7 bases are a match to TRBD2. From germline, CDR1 is SGHDN and CDR2 FVKESK. Trimming removed 6 bases from V and 3 bases from J; junction bases left unmatched: 11. The CDR3 length is 15 residues. In DNA, the CDR3 is TGTGCCAGCAGTCCCTTGGGCGGGAGAGGCTACGAGCAGTACTTC. Its protein product is CASSPLGGRGYEQYF.

The CDR3 nucleotides read TGTGCCAGCAGTACCTCCGGGACGGGAAATCAGCCCCAGCATTTT. It encodes CASSTSGTGNQPQHF. The chain is built from TRBV6-6 and TRBJ1-5, with TRBD1 as a possible D gene (5 bases). V was shortened by 5 bases and J by 4 bases, with 15 bases between the two germline ends. The CDR3 is 15 residues long. Germline assignment: CDR1 MNHNY and CDR2 SVGAGI (reference sequence).

This chain joins TRBV7-3 and TRBJ2-1; 7 bases are shared with TRBD2. Looked up from germline, CDR1 is SGHTA and CDR2 is FQGTGA. Trimming took 1 base from V and 0 from J; bases not matched to a gene: 3. The CDR3 extends over 16 amino acids. CDR3 sequence reads: CASSLKRDHSYNEQFF. The DNA of the CDR3 is TGTGCCAGCAGCTTAAAGCGGGATCACTCCTACAATGAGCAGTTCTTC.

V is TRBV28 and J is TRBJ2-7; unclear D gene. The CDR3 extends over 16 amino acids. The germline V and J ends were trimmed by 2 bases and 2 bases, with 16 bases remaining between them. Per germline, CDR1 MDHEN and CDR2 SYDVKM. The CDR3 region is CASSLPRAPYPYEQYF. CDR3 DNA: TGTGCCAGCAGTTTACCTCGGGCACCTTACCCCTACGAGCAGTACTTC.

V and J are TRBV16 and TRBJ1-5, with unresolved D. CDR1 and CDR2 from the germline V gene are KGHSY and FQNENV. The CDR3 spans 15 residues. Trimming stripped 2 bases from V and 2 bases from J, with 10 bases between. DNA for the CDR3: TGTGCCAGCAGCCAAACGGGAGACGGCAATCAGCCCCAGCATTTT. It encodes CASSQTGDGNQPQHF.

With respect to this clone: One junction end does not reproduce the germline sequence, and a read error may be involved. The same CDR3 also results from other DNA sequences found in this sample. CDR3 residues: CASSPQRTGINEKLFF. CDR3 sequence (DNA): TGTGCCAGTTCACCTCAGCGGACAGGGATTAATGAAAAACTGTTCTTT. The V call is TRBV18, the J call TRBJ1-4; 8 nucleotides agree with TRBD1. Germline V gene lookup returns CDR1 KGHSH and CDR2 LQKENI. The CDR3 loop spans 16 amino acids. The whole variable domain, remainder taken from reference TRBV18 and TRBJ1-4, is NAGVMQNPRHLVRRRGQEARLRCSPMKGHSHVYWYRQLPEEGLKFMVYLQKENIIDESGMPKERFSAEFPKEGPSILRIQQVVRGDSAAYFCASSPQRTGINEKLFFGSGTQLSVL.

Note on this clone: This sample includes further DNA sequences coding for the same CDR3. The rearrangement links TRBV27 to TRBJ2-3; TRBD2 might be the D (6 bases). Germline loops: CDR1 MNHEY, CDR2 SMNVEV (reference sequence). This CDR3 is 13 amino acids long. Trimming took off 2 bases at V and 6 bases at J, with 9 bases between the two ends. The CDR3 DNA is TGTGCCAGCAGTTTAGGAGGGCGTGATACGCAGTATTTT. As protein: CASSLGGRDTQYF.

The gene calls are TRBV5-6 and TRBJ1-2; D unclear. V shed 3 bases and J shed 1 base, with 16 bases lying between them. The CDR3 length is 16 residues. The V gene's germline CDR1 is SGHDT and CDR2 YYEEEE. Here the CDR3 reads CASSSYWVESNYGYTF. The CDR3 nucleotides are TGTGCCAGCAGCTCCTATTGGGTAGAAAGTAACTATGGCTACACCTTC.

The V call is TRBV4-1, the J call TRBJ2-2; D not resolved. CDR1 and CDR2 from the germline V gene are MGHRA and YSYEKL. This CDR3 is 13 amino acids long. The ends were cut back, 2 bases at V and 2 bases at J, with 3 bases in the middle. The CDR3 DNA is TGCGCCAGCAGCCAAAAAAACACCGGGGAGCTGTTTTTT. Residues: CASSQKNTGELFF.

The chain links TRBV7-2 to TRBJ2-7; the D gene is possibly TRBD2 (5 bases). There are 13 residues in the CDR3. The V end was cut by 5 bases, the J end by 6 bases, with 14 bases between. Germline values: CDR1 SGHTA, CDR2 FQGNSA. The CDR3: CASSLRVGLEQYF. The CDR3 DNA reads TGTGCCAGCAGCCTGCGGGTGGGCCTCGAGCAGTACTTC.

A word on this clone: At one end, the junction sequence differs from germline, possibly due to a read error. The J gene is TRBJ2-1, the V gene TRBV6-1; D is unclear. CDR3 length: 15 amino acids. Per the germline V gene, CDR1 is MNHNS and CDR2 is SASEGT. CDR3 sequence reads: CASGDDGSSYNEQFF. CDR3 coding DNA: TGTGCCAGCGGTGACGACGGAAGCTCCTACAATGAGCAGTTCTTC.

The V and J genes are TRBV9 and TRBJ2-5; D gene ambiguous. The CDR3 contains 15 residues. The V and J ends lost 2 bases and 4 bases respectively, with 15 bases between them. Germline V gene lookup returns CDR1 SGDLS and CDR2 YYNGEE. In DNA form, the CDR3 reads TGTGCCAGCAGCGTTTTCCAAGAAGCCAGAGAGACCCAGTACTTC. This encodes CASSVFQEARETQYF.

The V gene is TRBV5-1, the J gene TRBJ2-1; D is possibly TRBD1 (6 bases). The germline CDR1 and CDR2 sequences are SGHRS and YFSETQ. This CDR3 region has 16 residues. The V end was cut by 0 bases, the J end by 4 bases, with 14 bases between. The CDR3 sequence: CASSLVGGTIYNEQFF. The CDR3 DNA reads TGCGCCAGCAGCTTGGTAGGGGGAACCATTTACAATGAGCAGTTCTTC.

The V call is TRBV5-6, the J call TRBJ2-7; D remains unclear. The germline V gene encodes CDR1 SGHDT and CDR2 YYEEEE. The CDR3 is made up of 15 amino acids. Trimming took 0 bases from V and 4 from J, leaving 14 bases between them. The CDR3 region is CASSLEGSSPYEQYF. The CDR3 DNA reads TGTGCCAGCAGCTTGGAGGGTTCGTCTCCTTACGAGCAGTACTTC.

This sequence joins TRBV7-2 and TRBJ1-4; the match to TRBD1 covers 7 bases. The CDR3 is 15 residues long. CDR1 SGHTA and CDR2 FQGNSA come from the germline V gene. The V gene end was trimmed by 5 bases and the J gene end by 5 bases; junction bases not matched to a gene: 8. CDR3 nucleotide sequence: TGTGCCAGCAGCACTTCAGGGGGGACAAATGAAAAACTGTTTTTT. Protein product: CASSTSGGTNEKLFF.

This clone came up a few times. Mismatch with germline at one junction end may stem from a read error. The chain is built from TRBV7-2 and TRBJ2-5; a weak D match, TRBD1 (5 bases). The CDR3 is made up of 15 amino acids. Germline CDR1 SGHTA, CDR2 FQGNSA. The CDR3 loop is CAGSQGAALQETQYF. The CDR3 DNA reads as TGTGCCGGCAGTCAAGGGGCGGCTTTACAAGAGACCCAGTACTTC.

This clone qualifies as medium-sized (0.01 to 0.1%). Other nucleotide sequences in the sample specify the same CDR3. The chain joins TRBV6-1 to TRBJ1-1; perhaps TRBD1 as D (5 bases). CDR1 and CDR2 (germline): MNHNS, SASEGT. The V end lost 1 base, the J end lost 6 bases, and 12 bases lay between the germline ends. This CDR3 is 14 amino acids long. CDR3 in amino acids: CASSEVTGVAEAFF. CDR3 in DNA: TGTGCCAGCAGTGAAGTGACGGGGGTAGCTGAAGCTTTCTTT.

This clone was counted once. The rearrangement uses TRBV6-6 and TRBJ2-7; either TRBD1 or TRBD2 may fit D (5 bases each). The germline gives CDR1 MNHNY, CDR2 SVGAGI (reference sequence). The CDR3 consists of 13 residues. Between the trimmed V and J ends, which lost 6 bases and 3 bases, there was a span of 12 bases. The CDR3 loop is CASSRDGNYEQYF. The DNA of the CDR3 is TGTGCCAGCAGCAGGGACGGAAACTACGAGCAGTACTTC.

The chain carries TRBV7-3 and TRBJ2-7; TRBD2 matches at 11 bases. The germline V gene has CDR1 SGHTA and CDR2 FQGTGA. V trimming: 0 bases; J trimming: 5 bases; junction bases outside the gene matches: 6. This CDR3 has 16 amino acids. The CDR3 sequence: CASSLTGLAGGNEQYF. The CDR3 nucleotides are TGTGCCAGCAGCTTAACGGGCCTAGCGGGAGGCAACGAGCAGTACTTC.

The CDR3 nucleotides read TGTGCCAGCAGCTTAGAAACTGCTCTGTTTTTT. Its translation is CASSLETALFF. The chain joins TRBV11-2 to TRBJ2-2; D gene unclear. Per germline, CDR1 SGHAT and CDR2 FQNNGV. This CDR3 has 11 residues. V was clipped by 0 bases and J by 14 bases, with 7 bases between them. The variable domain in full, completed from reference TRBV11-2 and TRBJ2-2, reads EAGVAQSPRYKIIEKRQSVAFWCNPISGHATLYWYQQILGQGPKLLIQFQNNGVVDDSQLPKDRFSAERLKGVDSTLKIQPAKLEDSAVYLCASSLETALFFGEGSRLTVL.